This T cell receptor beta chain stems from a study of blood T cell repertoires in COVID-19. Turning to the study itself: T cells, B-cell-depleted T cells, or PBMCs provided the cDNA or gDNA that served as material.

Using immunoSEQ multiplex PCR, the repertoire was profiled, and TCRdb retains in-frame clones only, with some absent. This table holds hundreds of thousands of clones, approximately 86% found once. V was pared by 5 bases and J by 5 bases, with 4 bases of the junction left unmatched. This CDR3 has 14 amino acids. CDR1 and CDR2 (germline): ENHRY, SYGVKD. This sequence joins TRBV10-3 and TRBJ2-3; 10 nucleotides match TRBD1. The specimen was peripheral blood. The sequence was obtained from a human donor in a cohort sampled during active COVID-19. The CDR3 bases are TGTGCCATCAGTCGACAGGGGGCTGAAGATACGCAGTATTTT. It codes for CAISRQGAEDTQYF.